A single sample gave rise to the 13 T cell receptor beta chains below, sequenced in a study of cytomegalovirus exposure and HLA in healthy donors. PCR employed 60 Vbeta and 13 Jbeta primers. Here immunoSEQ multiplex PCR was the method, and the copy in TCRdb shows in-frame clones only, minus some. This table holds 100,000 to 120,000 clones, about 80% found once. The specimen was PBMCs. The receptor source for this set is a woman aged 55 to 70 in good health and CMV-seropositive.

V gene TRBV15 combines with J gene TRBJ2-2, with D possibly being TRBD2 (7 bases). Trimming took off 5 bases at V and 2 bases at J, with 12 bases between the two ends. The CDR3 length is 15 residues. CDR1 and CDR2 from the germline V gene are LNHNV and YYDKDF (reference sequence). CDR3: CATSPGGSNTGELFF. DNA of the CDR3: TGTGCCACCAGCCCGGGGGGCAGTAACACCGGGGAGCTGTTTTTT.

This clone was counted a single time. The chain recombines TRBV2 with TRBJ2-7, with TRBD2 matching over 11 bases. This CDR3 has 14 amino acids. Trimming took 6 bases from V and 2 from J; bases not matched to a gene: 3. Germline V gene sequence: CDR1 SNHLY, CDR2 FYNNEI. The CDR3 spells CASRIAGGAYEQYF. CDR3 DNA sequence: TGTGCCAGCAGGATAGCGGGAGGGGCCTACGAGCAGTACTTC.

The rearrangement joins TRBV2 to TRBJ2-5; D is possibly TRBD2 (6 bases). Trimming took 2 bases from V and 5 from J, leaving 12 bases between them. Germline V CDR1 and CDR2: SNHLY, FYNNEI. The CDR3 has 14 amino acids. CDR3 sequence reads: CASSEQGRGETQYF. CDR3 sequence (DNA): TGTGCCAGCAGTGAACAGGGACGGGGGGAGACCCAGTACTTC.

The chain employs TRBV19 and TRBJ2-1; tentatively, D is TRBD1 (6 bases). CDR1 is LNHDA and CDR2 is SQIVND in the germline V gene (reference sequence). Trimming cost V 4 bases and J 3 bases, with 16 bases left between them. The CDR3 consists of 16 residues. The CDR3 bases are TGTGCCAGTAGTACCCGAACAGGGATCCGCTACAATGAGCAGTTCTTC. As protein: CASSTRTGIRYNEQFF.

This chain connects TRBV10-1 to TRBJ2-7, with D tentatively TRBD1 (6 bases). The CDR3 is 13 residues long. Per germline, CDR1 WNHNN and CDR2 SYGVQD (reference sequence). The V end lost 2 bases, the J end lost 7 bases, and 12 bases lay between the germline ends. The CDR3 sequence: CASSEGGFGEQYF. The CDR3 nucleotides read TGCGCCAGCAGTGAGGGGGGCTTCGGGGAGCAGTACTTC.

V gene TRBV6-1 combines with J gene TRBJ2-1; D might be TRBD1 (5 bases). V shed 1 base and J shed 7 bases, with 14 bases lying between them. The CDR3 loop spans 15 amino acids. From germline, CDR1 is MNHNS and CDR2 SASEGT. For the CDR3, the DNA is TGTGCCAGCAGTGAAGGGTCGGCAGGGTTGAATGAGCAGTTCTTC. Its translation: CASSEGSAGLNEQFF.

This sequence joins TRBV9 and TRBJ2-7; 10 bases are a match to TRBD2. Germline CDR1 and CDR2: SGDLS and YYNGEE. V dropped 0 bases and J dropped 4; count of bases not matched to a gene: 7. The CDR3 sequence is 16 residues long. The CDR3 protein is CASSVGGLAGAYEQYF. DNA for the CDR3: TGTGCCAGCAGCGTAGGTGGTCTAGCGGGAGCTTACGAGCAGTACTTC.

CDR3 sequence: CASSRADQETQYF. Here the CDR3 DNA reads TGTGCCAGCAGCCGCGCGGACCAAGAGACCCAGTACTTC. The chain is built from TRBV9 and TRBJ2-5; D unresolved. V was clipped by 4 bases and J by 0 bases, with 7 bases between them. The CDR3 is 13 residues long. Germline V gene data show CDR1 as SGDLS and CDR2 as YYNGEE.

The chain is built from TRBV6-5 and TRBJ2-7; 11 bases map to TRBD1. Germline-derived CDR1 and CDR2 are MNHEY and SVGAGI. CDR3 size: 13 residues. With V trimmed by 6 bases and J by 6 bases, 4 bases remained unmatched. The CDR3 protein is CASRDRGLGEQYF. The CDR3 DNA follows: TGTGCCAGCAGGGACAGGGGGCTCGGCGAGCAGTACTTC.

The chain links TRBV7-6 to TRBJ1-4; D gene unclear. Per the germline V gene, CDR1 is SGHVS and CDR2 is FNYEAQ. The CDR3 covers 15 residues. Trimming removed 4 bases at V and 6 bases at J, with 15 bases between. CDR3 amino acids: CASSSMGPGDEKLFF. The DNA for the CDR3 is TGTGCCAGCAGCTCGATGGGCCCGGGAGATGAAAAACTGTTTTTT.

Written as DNA, the CDR3 is TGTGCCAGCAGTGTTAGACAGGCTTATAATGAAAAACTGTTTTTT. Its translation: CASSVRQAYNEKLFF. The chain combines TRBV25-1 with TRBJ1-4, with D tentatively TRBD1 (6 bases). The germline V gene has CDR1 MGHDK and CDR2 SYGVNS. The CDR3 has 15 residues. V was trimmed by 4 bases and J by 4 bases, leaving 13 bases between them.

The J gene is TRBJ1-3, the V gene TRBV12-5; D remains unclear. The CDR3 is 15 residues long. V was trimmed by 1 base and J by 0 bases, leaving 7 bases between them. From germline, CDR1 is LGHNT and CDR2 FRNRAP. The chain's CDR3 is CASGLGVSSGNTIYF. The DNA of the CDR3 is TGTGCTAGTGGTTTGGGAGTTAGCTCTGGAAACACCATATATTTT.

This sequence joins TRBV19 and TRBJ1-4; 9 positions agree with TRBD1. The junction had 10 bases not matched to a gene; V was cut back by 4 bases and J by 10 bases. CDR1 LNHDA and CDR2 SQIVND come from the germline V gene (reference sequence). CDR3 length equals 15 residues. The CDR3: CASSTPQGADGKLFF. CDR3 nucleotide sequence: TGTGCCAGTAGTACTCCACAGGGGGCGGACGGAAAACTGTTTTTT. Filled out from reference TRBV19 and TRBJ1-4, the complete variable domain reads DGGITQSPKYLFRKEGQNVTLSCEQNLNHDAMYWYRQDPGQGLRLIYYSQIVNDFQKGDIAEGYSVSREKKESFPLTVTSAQKNPTAFYLCASSTPQGADGKLFFGSGTQLSVL.